This TCR beta chain was recovered during a study of spatial heterogeneity in lung cancer. Time point here: sample taken at primary tumor resection. Material for sequencing was whole RNA from tumor, nontumor lung or frozen PBMC, left unsorted. Overall study findings and caveats: Mutation tallies in tumors tracked expanded intratumoral alpha and beta TCR counts.

TCRdb analysed the 5' RACE reads with MiXCR anew, one entry per CDR3 protein. Of approximately 4,600 distinct CDR3 sequences in the sample, around 9% were seen once. In this sample, this clonotype turned up a few times. Its matching antigen is unknown. Trimming pared 2 bases from V and 5 bases from J, leaving 12 bases between. The CDR3 consists of 14 residues. From germline, CDR1 is MDHEN and CDR2 SYDVKM. The V gene is TRBV28, the J gene TRBJ2-5; no firm D call. This receptor was taken from a male donor with early-stage non-small cell lung cancer. The source was lung tumor tissue, collected at surgery. CDR3: CASSLIPYLETQYF. The CDR3 DNA reads TGTGCCAGCAGTTTAATACCATATCTGGAGACCCAGTACTTC.